The clone carrying this T cell receptor beta chain was seen only once. These data come from a study of blood T cell repertoires in COVID-19. Overall study: Sites in the United States, Italy and Spain provided acute and convalescent COVID-19 samples. PBMCs, B-cell-depleted T cells, or T cells were the source of the cDNA or gDNA that made up the material.

The germline V gene encodes CDR1 KGHDR and CDR2 SFDVKD. The CDR3 has 17 residues. Germline trimming cut 3 bases from V and 6 bases from J; bases unmatched to any gene: 8. Authors' data handling: From reference gene primer amplification, estimates of nucleated cell counts were derived. The repertoire was sequenced with immunoSEQ multiplex PCR; TCRdb's copy has only in-frame clones and lacks some. Clonal size and the V and J genes are those of that table, whereas D and trimming came from the DNA. The sample shows 39,000 or so clones, over 75% of them seen only once. Specimen: peripheral blood. This rearrangement joins TRBV24-1 to TRBJ2-1; 12 nucleotides match TRBD2. The receptor was derived from a man aged 35-49 years with active or convalescent COVID-19. The CDR3 here is CATSDRETSGSPNEQFF. Written as DNA, the CDR3 is TGTGCCACCAGTGATCGGGAGACTAGCGGGAGCCCCAATGAGCAGTTCTTC.